This T cell receptor (beta chain) was profiled in a study of T cells in Graves' hyperthyroidism and ophthalmopathy. This clonotype was observed a handful of times. Amplification of TCR beta CDR3 regions was performed using RNA transcripts as template. Initially, a first-round RT-PCR of the TCR CDR3 employed the HTBI primer set. Using its own MiXCR run on the multiplex PCR reads, TCRdb lists one record per CDR3 protein. The data contain approximately 590,000 distinct CDR3 sequences, more than 45% of them seen just once; the ten biggest clones take up 6.5% to 9%. This CDR3 has 14 residues. V lost 5 bases to trimming and J lost 9 bases, with 20 bases between them. Germline CDR1 SEHNR, CDR2 FQNEAQ (reference sequence).

The TCR comes from a woman between 18 and 29 years old with Graves' hyperthyroidism. The sequenced sample was peripheral blood or thyroid tissue (not recorded which). The chain links TRBV7-9 to TRBJ2-7; D is perhaps TRBD2 (7 bases). The CDR3 DNA sequence: TGTGCCAGCAGCAAAGCGGGACAATTAGTGGGGCAGTACTTC. Its translation is CASSKAGQLVGQYF.